These T cell receptor beta chains were read from a single sample in a study of shared clonotypes between healthy human individuals. Clones were sequenced by immunoSEQ multiplex PCR, and TCRdb holds only the in-frame ones, with some missing. Here the sample spans 1 million to 1.3 million clones, approximately 78% being singletons. The specimen was memory CD4+ T cells from PBMCs. All receptors derive from a man aged 18 to 35 in good health. Some clones in this sample may be carry-over from other donors' samples. Each CDR3 is given with its conserved first and last residue. A D gene is named only where the DNA matches it firmly. Only some rows state a clone size, as once, few, many or a class for expanded clones.

v_gene: TRBV4-1
d_gene: .
abundance: .
j_gene: TRBJ2-5
CDR3aa: CASSQEGGSQETQYF
CDR3nt: TGCGCCAGCAGCCAAGAGGGTGGGTCCCAAGAGACCCAGTACTTC

v_gene: TRBV15
d_gene: .
abundance: .
j_gene: TRBJ2-3
CDR3aa: CATSRDEVGYERVADTQYF
CDR3nt: TGTGCCACCAGCAGAGATGAAGTTGGCTATGAAAGAGTCGCAGATACGCAGTATTTT

v_gene: TRBV27
d_gene: .
abundance: .
j_gene: TRBJ1-1
CDR3aa: CASSLVVRGTEAFF
CDR3nt: TGTGCCAGCAGTTTGGTTGTTAGGGGGACTGAAGCTTTCTTT

v_gene: TRBV20-1
d_gene: .
abundance: .
j_gene: TRBJ2-5
CDR3aa: CSPSGGETQYF
CDR3nt: TGCAGCCCCTCTGGAGGGGAGACCCAGTACTTC

v_gene: TRBV28
d_gene: .
abundance: .
j_gene: TRBJ1-3
CDR3aa: CASSRPESGNTIYF
CDR3nt: TGTGCCAGCAGCAGGCCCGAATCCGGAAACACCATATATTTT

v_gene: TRBV9
d_gene: TRBD1
abundance: .
j_gene: TRBJ1-4
CDR3aa: CASSKGQGANEKLFF
CDR3nt: TGTGCCAGCAGTAAGGGACAGGGGGCTAACGAAAAACTGTTTTTT

v_gene: TRBV27
d_gene: TRBD2
abundance: few
j_gene: TRBJ2-1
CDR3aa: CASHRLAVGEQFF
CDR3nt: TGTGCCAGCCATCGACTAGCGGTGGGTGAGCAGTTCTTC

v_gene: TRBV18
d_gene: TRBD2
abundance: .
j_gene: TRBJ2-1
CDR3aa: CASSPQASGRASSYNEQFF
CDR3nt: TGTGCCAGCTCACCACAGGCTAGCGGGAGGGCTAGCTCCTACAATGAGCAGTTCTTC

v_gene: TRBV10-3
d_gene: .
abundance: .
j_gene: TRBJ2-3
CDR3aa: CAISDSGVGDTQYF
CDR3nt: TGTGCCATCAGTGACTCGGGTGTAGGGGATACGCAGTATTTT

v_gene: TRBV5-8
d_gene: .
abundance: .
j_gene: TRBJ2-5
CDR3aa: CASSLLGGGQETQYF
CDR3nt: TGTGCCAGCAGCTTGCTAGGAGGCGGCCAAGAGACCCAGTACTTC

v_gene: TRBV2
d_gene: .
abundance: .
j_gene: TRBJ2-7
CDR3aa: CASSERSVPYEQYF
CDR3nt: TGTGCCAGCAGTGAAAGGTCAGTGCCGTACGAGCAGTACTTC

v_gene: TRBV30
d_gene: .
abundance: .
j_gene: TRBJ2-2
CDR3aa: CAFGQGNTGELFF
CDR3nt: TGTGCTTTCGGGCAGGGGAACACCGGGGAGCTGTTTTTT

v_gene: TRBV20-1
d_gene: .
abundance: .
j_gene: TRBJ2-5
CDR3aa: CSAHRGETQYF
CDR3nt: TGCAGTGCTCATAGGGGAGAGACCCAGTACTTC

v_gene: TRBV28
d_gene: .
abundance: .
j_gene: TRBJ1-2
CDR3aa: CASTVPGPGGGYTF
CDR3nt: TGTGCCAGCACCGTACCCGGGCCCGGAGGGGGCTACACCTTC

v_gene: TRBV6-5
d_gene: .
abundance: once
j_gene: TRBJ2-7
CDR3aa: CASSYWGGSFYEQYF
CDR3nt: TGTGCCAGCAGTTACTGGGGGGGCAGTTTCTACGAGCAGTACTTC

v_gene: TRBV5-1
d_gene: TRBD1
abundance: .
j_gene: TRBJ2-5
CDR3aa: CASSSIQGMRETQYF
CDR3nt: TGCGCCAGCAGCTCCATACAGGGGATGAGAGAGACCCAGTACTTC

v_gene: TRBV9
d_gene: .
abundance: .
j_gene: TRBJ2-3
CDR3aa: CASSVSNSGFGTDTQYF
CDR3nt: TGTGCCAGCAGCGTAAGTAATAGCGGCTTCGGCACAGATACGCAGTATTTT

v_gene: TRBV7-2
d_gene: TRBD2
abundance: many
j_gene: TRBJ2-3
CDR3aa: CASSHWGEGPDTQYF
CDR3nt: TGTGCCAGCAGCCATTGGGGGGAGGGCCCGGATACGCAGTATTTT

v_gene: TRBV19
d_gene: .
abundance: .
j_gene: TRBJ2-5
CDR3aa: CASRDGGALETQYF
CDR3nt: TGTGCCAGCCGGGACGGGGGCGCCTTGGAGACCCAGTACTTC

v_gene: TRBV11-2
d_gene: .
abundance: .
j_gene: TRBJ1-3
CDR3aa: CASSLNSPNSGNTIYF
CDR3nt: TGTGCCAGCAGCTTAAATTCGCCTAACTCTGGAAACACCATATATTTT

v_gene: TRBV5-4
d_gene: .
abundance: .
j_gene: TRBJ1-2
CDR3aa: CASSTRDGSYGYTF
CDR3nt: TGTGCCAGCAGCACCCGGGACGGCTCTTATGGCTACACCTTC

v_gene: TRBV6-1
d_gene: .
abundance: .
j_gene: TRBJ2-7
CDR3aa: CASSDRGTPNYEQYF
CDR3nt: TGTGCCAGCAGTGATCGGGGGACACCCAACTACGAGCAGTACTTC

v_gene: TRBV5-5
d_gene: TRBD1
abundance: .
j_gene: TRBJ2-7
CDR3aa: CASSATGYEQYF
CDR3nt: TGTGCCAGCAGCGCGACAGGGTACGAGCAGTACTTC

v_gene: TRBV6-5
d_gene: .
abundance: .
j_gene: TRBJ2-6
CDR3aa: CASSGSSGANVLTF
CDR3nt: TGTGCCAGCAGTGGAAGCTCTGGGGCCAACGTCCTGACTTTC

v_gene: TRBV27
d_gene: .
abundance: .
j_gene: TRBJ2-6
CDR3aa: CASSFIFSGANVLTF
CDR3nt: TGTGCCAGCAGTTTCATTTTCTCTGGGGCCAACGTCCTGACTTTC

v_gene: TRBV29-1
d_gene: .
abundance: .
j_gene: TRBJ2-2
CDR3aa: CSVEATRGAYTGELFF
CDR3nt: TGCAGCGTTGAAGCAACCCGGGGGGCGTACACCGGGGAGCTGTTTTTT

v_gene: TRBV18
d_gene: .
abundance: few
j_gene: TRBJ2-1
CDR3aa: CASSLLGQGRDNEQFF
CDR3nt: TGTGCCAGCTCACTCCTTGGGCAGGGCCGAGACAATGAGCAGTTCTTC

v_gene: TRBV5-8
d_gene: .
abundance: .
j_gene: TRBJ1-5
CDR3aa: CASSFNYDQPQHF
CDR3nt: TGTGCCAGCAGCTTCAATTATGATCAGCCCCAGCATTTT

v_gene: TRBV2
d_gene: TRBD1
abundance: .
j_gene: TRBJ1-5
CDR3aa: CASSGLQGANQPQHF
CDR3nt: TGTGCCAGCAGCGGACTACAGGGGGCAAATCAGCCCCAGCATTTT

v_gene: TRBV6-1
d_gene: .
abundance: once
j_gene: TRBJ2-7
CDR3aa: CASSPTGYEQYF
CDR3nt: TGTGCCAGCAGTCCTACAGGGTACGAGCAGTACTTC

v_gene: TRBV7-2
d_gene: .
abundance: .
j_gene: TRBJ2-4
CDR3aa: CASSSATAIQNIQYF
CDR3nt: TGTGCCAGCAGCTCAGCCACCGCCATCCAAAACATTCAGTACTTC

v_gene: TRBV10-2
d_gene: .
abundance: .
j_gene: TRBJ2-3
CDR3aa: CASSLGTDTQYF
CDR3nt: TGCGCCAGCAGTCTAGGCACAGATACGCAGTATTTT

v_gene: TRBV28
d_gene: TRBD1
abundance: .
j_gene: TRBJ2-2
CDR3aa: CASRGQGANTGELFF
CDR3nt: TGTGCCAGCAGGGGTCAGGGGGCGAACACCGGGGAGCTGTTTTTT

v_gene: TRBV28
d_gene: .
abundance: .
j_gene: TRBJ1-2
CDR3aa: CASSFGSYGYTF
CDR3nt: TGTGCCAGCAGTTTCGGCAGCTATGGCTACACCTTC

v_gene: TRBV5-4
d_gene: .
abundance: few
j_gene: TRBJ2-5
CDR3aa: CASSTGRRAEETQYF
CDR3nt: TGTGCCAGCAGCACCGGACGGAGGGCGGAAGAGACCCAGTACTTC

v_gene: TRBV2
d_gene: .
abundance: .
j_gene: TRBJ1-2
CDR3aa: CASNQGRIMGGYTF
CDR3nt: TGTGCCAGCAATCAGGGGCGGATAATGGGGGGCTACACCTTC

v_gene: TRBV30
d_gene: TRBD2
abundance: once
j_gene: TRBJ2-5
CDR3aa: CAWRKAGVLETQYF
CDR3nt: TGTGCCTGGAGGAAGGCGGGAGTACTGGAGACCCAGTACTTC

v_gene: TRBV11-2
d_gene: TRBD1
abundance: .
j_gene: TRBJ1-1
CDR3aa: CASSPQGWGEAFF
CDR3nt: TGTGCCAGCAGCCCACAGGGGTGGGGTGAAGCTTTCTTT

v_gene: TRBV19
d_gene: .
abundance: .
j_gene: TRBJ1-2
CDR3aa: CASSIDSGRYGYTF
CDR3nt: TGTGCCAGTAGTATAGACTCGGGGAGATATGGCTACACCTTC

v_gene: TRBV29-1
d_gene: TRBD2
abundance: .
j_gene: TRBJ2-3
CDR3aa: CSVEPGGRTDTQYF
CDR3nt: TGCAGCGTTGAACCGGGAGGCCGCACAGATACGCAGTATTTT

v_gene: TRBV5-1
d_gene: .
abundance: .
j_gene: TRBJ2-7
CDR3aa: CASSPIVTTRRQYF
CDR3nt: TGCGCCAGCAGCCCGATAGTGACCACAAGGAGGCAGTACTTC

v_gene: TRBV28
d_gene: .
abundance: .
j_gene: TRBJ1-1
CDR3aa: CASLGETEAFF
CDR3nt: TGTGCCAGCTTAGGGGAAACTGAAGCTTTCTTT

v_gene: TRBV5-1
d_gene: .
abundance: .
j_gene: TRBJ2-1
CDR3aa: CASSPRAEVNEQFF
CDR3nt: TGCGCCAGCAGCCCCCGGGCCGAGGTAAATGAGCAGTTCTTC

v_gene: TRBV4-2
d_gene: .
abundance: once
j_gene: TRBJ2-4
CDR3aa: CASSPVGSDIQYF
CDR3nt: TGTGCCAGCAGCCCCGTGGGTTCGGACATTCAGTACTTC

v_gene: TRBV5-5
d_gene: .
abundance: .
j_gene: TRBJ1-2
CDR3aa: CASSLLIANYGYTF
CDR3nt: TGTGCCAGCAGCTTGCTGATAGCTAACTATGGCTACACCTTC

v_gene: TRBV7-8
d_gene: .
abundance: .
j_gene: TRBJ2-3
CDR3aa: CASSFRPRRTGIYTQYF
CDR3nt: TGTGCCAGCAGCTTCCGACCTCGCCGAACCGGCATTTATACGCAGTATTTT

v_gene: TRBV27
d_gene: .
abundance: .
j_gene: TRBJ2-6
CDR3aa: CASGGAEAGANVLTF
CDR3nt: TGTGCCAGCGGAGGGGCCGAGGCTGGGGCCAACGTCCTGACTTTC

v_gene: TRBV5-1
d_gene: .
abundance: few
j_gene: TRBJ1-4
CDR3aa: CASSLAIGGSNEKLFF
CDR3nt: TGCGCCAGCAGCTTGGCGATTGGGGGATCTAATGAAAAACTGTTTTTT

v_gene: TRBV18
d_gene: .
abundance: .
j_gene: TRBJ2-2
CDR3aa: CASSPRDTGELFF
CDR3nt: TGTGCCAGCTCACCAAGGGACACCGGGGAGCTGTTTTTT

v_gene: TRBV6-6
d_gene: .
abundance: .
j_gene: TRBJ2-7
CDR3aa: CASSTAGEQYF
CDR3nt: TGTGCCAGCAGTACGGCGGGAGAGCAGTACTTC

v_gene: TRBV18
d_gene: .
abundance: few
j_gene: TRBJ2-7
CDR3aa: CASSPTAGLSYEQYF
CDR3nt: TGTGCCAGCTCACCGACGGCAGGGCTCTCCTACGAGCAGTACTTC

v_gene: TRBV7-7
d_gene: TRBD2
abundance: .
j_gene: TRBJ2-3
CDR3aa: CASSPNPSGNTDTQYF
CDR3nt: TGTGCCAGCAGCCCCAACCCCAGCGGGAACACAGATACGCAGTATTTT

v_gene: TRBV20-1
d_gene: .
abundance: once
j_gene: TRBJ2-1
CDR3aa: CSATSRVGQFF
CDR3nt: TGCAGTGCCACCTCACGGGTCGGGCAGTTCTTC

v_gene: TRBV18
d_gene: TRBD1
abundance: .
j_gene: TRBJ2-7
CDR3aa: CASSRGGQVHSYEQYF
CDR3nt: TGTGCCAGCTCACGTGGGGGACAGGTCCATTCCTACGAGCAGTACTTC